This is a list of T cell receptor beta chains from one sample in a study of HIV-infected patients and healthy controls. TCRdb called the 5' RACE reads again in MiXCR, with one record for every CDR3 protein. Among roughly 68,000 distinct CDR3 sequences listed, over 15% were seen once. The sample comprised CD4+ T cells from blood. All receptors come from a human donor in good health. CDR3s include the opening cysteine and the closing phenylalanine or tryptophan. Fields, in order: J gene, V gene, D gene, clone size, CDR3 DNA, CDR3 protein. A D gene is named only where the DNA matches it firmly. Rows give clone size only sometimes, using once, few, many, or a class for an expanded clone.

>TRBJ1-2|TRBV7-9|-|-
TGTGCCAGCAGCTTCGACACTAACTATGGCTACACCTTC
CASSFDTNYGYTF
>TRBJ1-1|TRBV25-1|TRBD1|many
TGTGCCAGCAGTGCATTAACAGGGGGCACTGAAGCTTTCTTT
CASSALTGGTEAFF
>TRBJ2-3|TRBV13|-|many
TGTGCCAGCAGCAAACATAGCACAGATACGCAGTATTTT
CASSKHSTDTQYF
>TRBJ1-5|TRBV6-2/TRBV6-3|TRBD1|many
TGTGCCAGCAGGGATGCTACAGGGGGCTCGGGACAGCCCCAGCATTTT
CASRDATGGSGQPQHF
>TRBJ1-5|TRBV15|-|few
TGTGCCACTTCGCGTGAATATCAGCCCCAGCATTTT
CATSREYQPQHF
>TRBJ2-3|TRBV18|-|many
TGTGCCAGCTCAGGCGGACAGATCACAGATACGCAGTATTTT
CASSGGQITDTQYF
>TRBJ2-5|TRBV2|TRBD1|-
TGTGCCAGCAGTGGGGACAGGGCAGGAGAGACCCAGTACTTC
CASSGDRAGETQYF
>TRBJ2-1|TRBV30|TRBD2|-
TGTGCCTGGAGTGGCCTGGGACTAGCGCGGGGCAATGAGCAGTTCTTC
CAWSGLGLARGNEQFF
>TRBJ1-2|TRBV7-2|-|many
TGTGCCAGCAGCTTAGGACGGGTCGCCTATGGCTACACCTTC
CASSLGRVAYGYTF
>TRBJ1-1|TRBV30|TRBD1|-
TGTGCCTGGAAGGAGGGGACGAGGGGGACAGCGGAAGCTTTCTTT
CAWKEGTRGTAEAFF
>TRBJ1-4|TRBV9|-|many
TGTGCCAGCAGCGTAGCCGCCGGTCTAACTAATGAAAAACTGTTTTTT
CASSVAAGLTNEKLFF
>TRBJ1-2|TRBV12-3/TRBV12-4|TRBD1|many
TGTGCCAGCAGTTCTCGCCCCGGGACAGACTATGGCTACACCTTC
CASSSRPGTDYGYTF
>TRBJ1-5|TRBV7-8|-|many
TGTGCCAGCAGCTTAGTCGTCAATCAGCCCCAGCATTTT
CASSLVVNQPQHF
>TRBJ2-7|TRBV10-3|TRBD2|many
TGTGCCATCAGTGACCCGGGACTAGCCCTATACGAGCAGTACTTC
CAISDPGLALYEQYF
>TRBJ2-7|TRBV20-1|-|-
TGCAGTGCTCCGGGACTCAGACACGAGCAGTACTTC
CSAPGLRHEQYF
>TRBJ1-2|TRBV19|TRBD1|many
TGTGCCAGTAGTATCGGGGGACAGCCTAACTATGGCTACACCTTC
CASSIGGQPNYGYTF
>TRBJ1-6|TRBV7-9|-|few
TGTGCCAGCAGCTTGGGGGAGGGATATTCACCCCTCCACTTT
CASSLGEGYSPLHF
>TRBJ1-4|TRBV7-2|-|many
TGTGCCAGCAGCTTAGCCGGGGGGCCCGGAGAAAAACTGTTTTTT
CASSLAGGPGEKLFF
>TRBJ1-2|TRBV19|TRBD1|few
TGTGCCAGTAGTACCAGGGACAGTTACTATGGCTACACCTTC
CASSTRDSYYGYTF
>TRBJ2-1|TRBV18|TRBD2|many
TGTGCCAGCTCACTAACCACGGGACTAGCGTGGAATGAGCAGTTCTTC
CASSLTTGLAWNEQFF
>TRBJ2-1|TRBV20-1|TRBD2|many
TGCAGTGCTAGGGATCCGAGCGGGAGGGTGCGCACCAATGAGCAGTTCTTC
CSARDPSGRVRTNEQFF
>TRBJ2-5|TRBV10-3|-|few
TGTGCCATCAGGGCCGCCGAAAGCGGAAAGTTTCAAGAGACCCAGTACTTC
CAIRAAESGKFQETQYF
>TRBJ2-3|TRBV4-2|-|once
TGTGCCAGCAGCCAGACAGACGGACACACAGATACGCAGTATTTT
CASSQTDGHTDTQYF
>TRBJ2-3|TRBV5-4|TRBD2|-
TGTGCCAGCAGCTTGGCGGGAGGGGAGGATACGCAGTATTTT
CASSLAGGEDTQYF
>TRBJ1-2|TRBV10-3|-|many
TGTGCCATCACCCGAAGTGGGGGGCGCGAGTCCATATATGGCTACACCTTC
CAITRSGGRESIYGYTF
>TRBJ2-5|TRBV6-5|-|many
TGTGCCAGCAGTTACTCGGCCCGAGGGGGGTGCGGCGGTGGAGAGACCCAGTACTTC
CASSYSARGGCGGGETQYF
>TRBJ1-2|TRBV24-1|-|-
TGTGCCACCAGACGTAGGGAGGAGACCTATGGCTACACCTTC
CATRRREETYGYTF
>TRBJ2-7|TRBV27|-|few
TGTGCCAGCAGGGGGAGGGGGTCAGCCTACGAGCAGTACTTC
CASRGRGSAYEQYF
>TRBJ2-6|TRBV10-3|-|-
TGTGCCATCAGTGAGTCGGCAGCTACTGGGGCCAACGTCCTGACTTTC
CAISESAATGANVLTF
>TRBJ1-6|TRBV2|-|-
TGTGCCAGCAGTGGGCAGGGTGATTCACCCCTCCACTTT
CASSGQGDSPLHF
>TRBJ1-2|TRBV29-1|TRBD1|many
TGCAGCGTTGATACGCAGGGGGCAGGTCGGTCTGGCTACACCTTC
CSVDTQGAGRSGYTF
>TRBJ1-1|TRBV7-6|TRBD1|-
TGTGCCAGCAGCCTCGTTACGGGACAGGATCTCGCTTGGACTGAAGCTTTCTTT
CASSLVTGQDLAWTEAFF
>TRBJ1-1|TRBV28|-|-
TGTGCCAGCACCTCATACGGGATAACCGCTCGAGGTGAAGCTTTCTTT
CASTSYGITARGEAFF
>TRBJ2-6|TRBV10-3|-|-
TGTGCCATCAGTACTACACTACCCGCGACGATAAATACCTCTGGGGCCAACGTCCTGACTTTC
CAISTTLPATINTSGANVLTF
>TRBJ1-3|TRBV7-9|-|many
TGTGCCAGCAGCTTGGACTCTGGAAACACCATATATTTT
CASSLDSGNTIYF
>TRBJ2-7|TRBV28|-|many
TGTGCCAGCGCGGGCAGCTCCTACGAGCAGTACTTC
CASAGSSYEQYF
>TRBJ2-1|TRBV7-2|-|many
TGTGCCAGCAGCTTAGACGCGGGGGCTGATGAGCAGTTCTTC
CASSLDAGADEQFF
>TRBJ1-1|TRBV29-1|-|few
TGCAGCGTTGAAGATCAGGAGGGACAGAACACTGAAGCTTTCTTT
CSVEDQEGQNTEAFF
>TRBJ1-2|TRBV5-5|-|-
TGTGCCAGCAGCTTGGCGTCGTTGGGGAGTCCTAACTATGGCTACACCTTC
CASSLASLGSPNYGYTF
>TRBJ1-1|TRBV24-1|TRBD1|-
TGTGCCACCAGCCGGACAGGGCCAAACACTGAAGCTTTCTTT
CATSRTGPNTEAFF
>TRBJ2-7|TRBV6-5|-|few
TGTGCCAGCAGAACAAGGACCGGGTCCGAGCAGTACTTC
CASRTRTGSEQYF
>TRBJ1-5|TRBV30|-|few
TGTGCCTGGAGTGTAGAGGCAGACAATCAGCCCCAGCATTTT
CAWSVEADNQPQHF
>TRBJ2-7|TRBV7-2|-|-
TGTGCCAGCAGCTTAAGTTGGGGGGCCGGAGACGAGCAGTACTTC
CASSLSWGAGDEQYF
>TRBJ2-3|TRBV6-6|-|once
TGTGCCAGCAGGACACTCGGCGTCGGCACAGATACGCAGTATTTT
CASRTLGVGTDTQYF
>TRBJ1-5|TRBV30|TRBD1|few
TGTGCCTGGAGGGCCCGGACAGGGGGAATGGGGCAGCCCCAGCATTTT
CAWRARTGGMGQPQHF